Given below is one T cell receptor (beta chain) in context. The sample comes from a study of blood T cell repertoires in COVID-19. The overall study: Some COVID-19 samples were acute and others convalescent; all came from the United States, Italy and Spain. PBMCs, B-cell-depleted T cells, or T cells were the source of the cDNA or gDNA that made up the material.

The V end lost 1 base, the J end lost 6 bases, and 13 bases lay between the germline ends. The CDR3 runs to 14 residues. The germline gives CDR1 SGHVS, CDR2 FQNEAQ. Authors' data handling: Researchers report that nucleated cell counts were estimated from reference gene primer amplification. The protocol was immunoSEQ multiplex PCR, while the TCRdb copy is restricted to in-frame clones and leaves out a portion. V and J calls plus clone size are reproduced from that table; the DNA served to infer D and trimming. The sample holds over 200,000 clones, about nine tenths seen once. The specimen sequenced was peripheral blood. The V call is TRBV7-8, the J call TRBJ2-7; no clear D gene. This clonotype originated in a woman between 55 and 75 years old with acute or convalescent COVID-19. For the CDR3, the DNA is TGTGCCAGCAGCTTAGATCGACCCCCGGGCGAGCAGTACTTC. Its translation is CASSLDRPPGEQYF.